Described below is a single TCR beta chain sequence and its context. No antigen is known for it. One base away lies a much larger clone, so this may be a sequencing read error. The iRepertoire nested amplicon-rescue multiplex PCR (arm-PCR) platform was used to amplify TCR alpha and beta CDR3 regions from RNA. One-step reverse transcription and amplification used roughly 100-450 ng of tissue mRNA or PBMC total RNA as input. Following bead purification, Illumina adapters were added through a secondary multiplex PCR, and the libraries were then gel-purified between 200 and 400 bp. Internal 6-nucleotide barcodes were carried by the libraries and were used for demultiplexing. Sequencing of the libraries was done on an Illumina MiSeq using 2x220 or 2x250 nucleotide paired-end reads. Regarding the original processing steps: Paired reads were merged using FLASH 1.2.11 and aligned with BWA-MEM to the GRCh37 human genome, and TRA and TRB reads were then extracted. An IMGT-derived reference of cassette sequences and CDR3 motifs, with pseudogenes included, was used for V and J assignment. Reads were translated in three frames, and productive CDR3s were defined as those with a C...FGXG motif and no stop codons. Unique combinations of V-J cassette pair and CDR3 amino acid sequence were defined as clonotypes. Filtering of reads was based on Hamming distance, with the threshold set by the sequence error rate of each sample in mapped regions. TCRdb took the public reads, trimmed them with fastp at Q25, ran MiXCR for clone calling and kept in-frame beta chains. Each entry is one CDR3 protein sequence, shown with its most common DNA and genes. The V and J calls were determined by TCRdb, not by the authors. Within this sample are over 100,000 distinct CDR3 sequences, with 25% of them counted one time only. About 30% of the sample rests with the top ten.

The CDR3, from cysteine to phenylalanine, totals 16 residues. The only DNA kept is the CDR3, 48 bases in frame from the first base. The trim is 5 bases for V and 3 bases for J, with a gap of 19 bases between the germline ends. The data originate from a study of glioma-infiltrating T cells (dated by TCRdb to the mid-2010s). As for the study more broadly: Sequencing of TCR alpha- and beta-chain repertoires was performed on glioma tissue, on non-neoplastic brain tissue, and on matched peripheral blood mononuclear cells. To measure divergence between tissue and blood T-cell populations, each tissue-infiltrating repertoire was compared with the peripheral blood repertoire of the same patient. Three low-grade glioma patients, seven to nine primary glioblastoma patients, and three non-glioma patients who contributed non-neoplastic brain tissue made up the paired cohort. The research as a whole found: Very few CDR3 sequences were found to be shared between tissue and blood, and this scarcity was attributed to high CDR3 diversity and limited sampling. Group comparisons rested on small numbers: three non-neoplastic, three low-grade glioma and fewer than ten glioblastoma patients. VJ-independent divergence between tissue and blood was found to be below expectation in non-neoplastic patients but above expectation in all gliomas, particularly low-grade gliomas.

The TCR sequence derives from a human donor with low-grade glioma or glioblastoma, undergoing nonglioma brain surgery, or in good health (not recorded which). The sequencing sample was made of glioma tissue, nonneoplastic brain tissue, or PBMCs (not recorded which). The rearrangement combines TRBV12-3 or TRBV12-4 with TRBJ2-5; the D element could tentatively be TRBD1 or TRBD2, as 5 bases agree for each. The DNA sequence is TGTGCCAGCAGTCCAGCCGGGGCAGGGTACGAAGAGACCCAGTACTTC. This gives the protein CASSPAGAGYEETQYF.